The sequence of this TCR beta chain was determined in a study of blood T cell repertoires in COVID-19. The wider study: Both acute and convalescent COVID-19 samples were obtained from the United States, Italy and Spain. Nucleic acid was either cDNA or gDNA, and it came from T cells, B-cell-depleted T cells, or PBMCs.

This CDR3 is built from 14 residues. V shed 0 bases, J shed 7 bases, and the junction held 3 bases outside the gene matches. Germline V gene lookup returns CDR1 SGHAT and CDR2 FQNNGV. Authors' analysis steps: Reference gene primer amplification gave nucleated cell count estimates. Clones were sequenced by immunoSEQ multiplex PCR, and TCRdb holds only the in-frame ones, with some missing. The V and J calls and the clone size are those of that table, but D and trimming were determined from the DNA. The sample records more than 140,000 clones, about four fifths being singletons. What was sequenced was peripheral blood. The rearrangement uses TRBV11-2 and TRBJ2-5, with 9 nucleotides matching TRBD2. The receptor's source is a human donor in a cohort sampled during active COVID-19. In DNA, the CDR3 is TGTGCCAGCAGCTTAGATCAGACTAGCGGGACCCAGTACTTC. It is translated as CASSLDQTSGTQYF.